What follows are 8 T cell receptor beta chains derived from one specimen sequenced in a study of blood T cell repertoires in COVID-19. Profiling relied on immunoSEQ multiplex PCR, and the TCRdb table lists in-frame clones only, not all of them. The sample consists of 300,000 to 350,000 clones, about four fifths of them appearing once. The sequencing input was peripheral blood. These TCRs come from a man aged 25 to 45 with active or convalescent COVID-19.

The V and J genes are TRBV5-1 and TRBJ2-3; TRBD2 matches 11 bases. Trimming at V came to 8 bases and at J to 4 bases, leaving 12 bases not matched to a gene. The germline V gene encodes CDR1 SGHRS and CDR2 YFSETQ. CDR3 length: 16 residues. The CDR3 spells CASYRTLAGGADTQYF. CDR3 nucleotides: TGCGCCAGTTACCGGACCCTAGCGGGGGGTGCAGATACGCAGTATTTT.

CDR3 DNA: TGTGCCTGGAAACTGGGACAGGGTGGCGGCTACACCTTC. Residues: CAWKLGQGGGYTF. The chain joins TRBV30 to TRBJ1-2; 9 nucleotides agree with TRBD1. Germline loops: CDR1 GTSNPN, CDR2 SVGIG (reference sequence). V gave up 4 bases and J gave up 8 bases; unmatched junction bases: 8. The CDR3 is 13 amino acids.

V is TRBV6-6 and J is TRBJ2-7; 11 bases are a match to TRBD2. This CDR3 comprises 15 residues. V shed 0 bases and J 5 bases; nucleotides not matched to a gene: 3. CDR1 MNHNY and CDR2 SVGAGI come from the germline V gene (reference sequence). CDR3 protein: CASSYSSGRGDEQYF. The CDR3 DNA is TGTGCCAGCAGTTACTCTAGCGGGAGGGGGGACGAGCAGTACTTC.

This chain connects TRBV6-2 or TRBV6-3 to TRBJ2-7; TRBD1 matches 7 bases. V shed 5 bases and J 6 bases; nucleotides not matched to a gene: 13. CDR1 MNHEY and CDR2 SVGEGT come from the germline V gene. The CDR3 has 15 amino acids. CDR3: CASSQWDSMNAEQYF. In DNA form, the CDR3 reads TGTGCCAGCAGTCAATGGGACAGCATGAACGCCGAGCAGTACTTC.

The chain carries TRBV6-5 and TRBJ2-2; D not resolved. Trimming took 5 bases from V and 6 from J, leaving 7 bases between them. Germline V gives CDR1 MNHEY, CDR2 SVGAGI. The CDR3 contains 12 residues. For the CDR3, the DNA is TGTGCCAGCAGTCGACAATCCGGGGAGCTGTTTTTT. Translation: CASSRQSGELFF.

This chain uses TRBV20-1 with TRBJ1-6; D gene uncertain. This CDR3 spans 15 amino acids. V lost 3 bases to trimming and J lost 7 bases, with 16 bases between them. CDR1 is DFQATT and CDR2 is SNEGSKA in the germline V gene (reference sequence). DNA of the CDR3: TGCAGTGCTAGTCCCCCCGAGGGCGGGAATTCACCCCTCCACTTT. The encoded protein is CSASPPEGGNSPLHF.

The rearrangement joins TRBV19 to TRBJ2-1; 14 positions agree with TRBD2. V lost 5 bases, J lost 7 bases, and 7 bases stayed unmatched. The CDR3 runs to 16 residues. From germline, CDR1 is LNHDA and CDR2 SQIVND (reference sequence). As DNA, the CDR3 is TGTGCCAGTAGTGCCCGACTAGCGGGGGGGCCGAATGAGCAGTTCTTC. This codes for CASSARLAGGPNEQFF.

With regard to this clone: A junction end diverges from the germline sequence, so it may reflect a read error. This chain's CDR3 is CSARDVTDQYF. The CDR3 DNA is TGCAGCGCTAGAGACGTGACAGATCAGTACTTC. The chain links TRBV20-1 to TRBJ2-4; possibly TRBD1 for D (5 bases). This CDR3 has 11 amino acids. Per the germline V gene, CDR1 is DFQATT and CDR2 is SNEGSKA (reference sequence).